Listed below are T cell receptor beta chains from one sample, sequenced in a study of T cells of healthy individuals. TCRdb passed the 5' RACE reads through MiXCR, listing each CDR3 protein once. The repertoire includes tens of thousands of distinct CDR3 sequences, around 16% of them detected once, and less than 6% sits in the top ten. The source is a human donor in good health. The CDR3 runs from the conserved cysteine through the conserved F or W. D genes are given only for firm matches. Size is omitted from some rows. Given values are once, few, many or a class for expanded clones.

TGTGCCAGCGACCCCCGACGTGGCACAGATACGCAGTATTTT	CASDPRRGTDTQYF	NA	NA	TRBV28	TRBJ2-3
TGTGCCAGCTCACCACCTGACCGTAGGAGCGATGAGCAGTTCTTC	CASSPPDRRSDEQFF	NA	many	TRBV18	TRBJ2-1
TGCAGCGCCCTGGGGGGGGCCGGCGTCAATGAGCAGTTCTTC	CSALGGAGVNEQFF	NA	many	TRBV29-1	TRBJ2-1
TGTGCCAGCAGCGTACGGGGGGGGCTCTCCGGGGAGCTGTTTTTT	CASSVRGGLSGELFF	TRBD2	many	TRBV9	TRBJ2-2
TGCAGTGCTAGAGAAGGGACAGGGGGATGGGATGGCTACACCTTC	CSAREGTGGWDGYTF	TRBD1	few	TRBV20-1	TRBJ1-2
TGTGCCAGTAGTATAGTGGCAGGCCGTTACAATGAGCAGTTCTTC	CASSIVAGRYNEQFF	NA	NA	TRBV19	TRBJ2-1
TGTGCCAGTAAGATCAGGGCTGCCAGCAATCAGCCCCAGCATTTT	CASKIRAASNQPQHF	NA	NA	TRBV19	TRBJ1-5
TGCGCCAGCAGCTTGGACGGAGGCAATCAGCCCCAGCATTTT	CASSLDGGNQPQHF	NA	few	TRBV5-1	TRBJ1-5
TGTGCCAGTAGATCTATACCCGGGGAGCTGTTTTTT	CASRSIPGELFF	NA	few	TRBV19	TRBJ2-2
TGTGCCAGCAGCCCCCCAGGGGGGGCAGATACGCAGTATTTT	CASSPPGGADTQYF	NA	many	TRBV12-3/TRBV12-4	TRBJ2-3
TGTGCCTGGAGTGTATCCGGGGACTACACCTTC	CAWSVSGDYTF	NA	many	TRBV30	TRBJ1-2
TGTGCCAGCAGCTTAAATGCACAGAGCTATGGCTACACCTTC	CASSLNAQSYGYTF	NA	many	TRBV7-2	TRBJ1-2
TGTGCCAGCAGTTACTCTACTAGCTTCTACGGGGAGCTGTTTTTT	CASSYSTSFYGELFF	NA	NA	TRBV6-5	TRBJ2-2
TGTGCCAGCAGTATTGGACAGGGGGAATCCTACGAGCAGTACTTC	CASSIGQGESYEQYF	TRBD1	NA	TRBV27	TRBJ2-7
TGTGCCAGCAGTCTCGCCGGACTAGCGGGAGACGAGCAGTACTTC	CASSLAGLAGDEQYF	TRBD2	NA	TRBV28	TRBJ2-7
TGTGCCAGCAGCCAAGGGGGACACGACCTTGGAAACACCATATATTTT	CASSQGGHDLGNTIYF	NA	many	TRBV5-6	TRBJ1-3
TGTGCCAGCGGGGGGGGAACTAGGACGAATGAGCAGTTCTTC	CASGGGTRTNEQFF	TRBD2	NA	TRBV5-4	TRBJ2-1
TGTGCCAGCTCTTATTTGGGCAGGCGGGATACCGGGGAGCTGTTTTTT	CASSYLGRRDTGELFF	NA	NA	TRBV2	TRBJ2-2
TGTGCCAGCGGTCTTGAGAGGCCTAGCGGGCAAGTAAGGAATGAGCAGTTCTTC	CASGLERPSGQVRNEQFF	TRBD2	once	TRBV12-3/TRBV12-4	TRBJ2-1
TGTGCCAGCAGCTCCCTAGCGGACACAGATACGCAGTATTTT	CASSSLADTDTQYF	TRBD2	many	TRBV7-9	TRBJ2-3
TGTGCCATCAGTGTAGGGCGGTACAATGAGCAGTTCTTC	CAISVGRYNEQFF	NA	few	TRBV10-3	TRBJ2-1
TGCGCCAGCAGCTTAAACGGGGGTCAAGAGACCCAGTACTTC	CASSLNGGQETQYF	NA	NA	TRBV5-1	TRBJ2-5
TGTGCCAGCAGCCAACGAGGGGCGAACGCCTACGAGCAGTACTTC	CASSQRGANAYEQYF	NA	NA	TRBV3-1	TRBJ2-7
TGCGCCAGCAGCCACTTATTAGGAGAGGGAGGTTCAAATGAGCAGTTCTTC	CASSHLLGEGGSNEQFF	NA	NA	TRBV4-1	TRBJ2-1
TGCGCCAGCAGCTCCCCCATGACAGGACCAACCTACGAGCAGTACTTC	CASSSPMTGPTYEQYF	NA	NA	TRBV5-1	TRBJ2-7
TGTGCCAGCAGCGTAGGACAGCCACCAACTAATGAAAAACTGTTTTTT	CASSVGQPPTNEKLFF	NA	NA	TRBV9	TRBJ1-4
TGTGCCACCAGCAGACCACTCGTTCTTGGGGGTGGTGACTATGGCTACACCTTC	CATSRPLVLGGGDYGYTF	NA	NA	TRBV15	TRBJ1-2
TGTGCCAGCGCGCCGGGAGAGCAGTACTTC	CASAPGEQYF	NA	once	TRBV12-3/TRBV12-4	TRBJ2-7
TGTGCTAGTGGTTTGAACCTGTCCAGGGGGACAGGATTGAATGAGCAGTTCTTC	CASGLNLSRGTGLNEQFF	TRBD1	many	TRBV12-5	TRBJ2-1
TGTGCCACCCCCCGGCGGGGGGGCGGAGATACGCAGTATTTT	CATPRRGGGDTQYF	TRBD2	many	TRBV4-2	TRBJ2-3
TGTGCCAGCAGCCCCGGGACAGAAGAGGGGACCCAGTACTTC	CASSPGTEEGTQYF	TRBD1	many	TRBV7-9	TRBJ2-5
TGCAGCGTCCTGGCCCTGGGGACCTACGAGCAGTACTTC	CSVLALGTYEQYF	NA	NA	TRBV29-1	TRBJ2-7
TGTGCCAGCAGTCCGGGGCGGACGAACACAGATACGCAGTATTTT	CASSPGRTNTDTQYF	NA	NA	TRBV7-2	TRBJ2-3
TGTGCCAGCGCCCCACCACCAGGGAACAATGAGCAGTTCTTC	CASAPPPGNNEQFF	NA	few	TRBV2	TRBJ2-1
TGTGCCAGCAGTGATGACCGCGGGGTCGCTTGGGATGAGCAGTTCTTC	CASSDDRGVAWDEQFF	NA	many	TRBV2	TRBJ2-1
TGTGCCAGTAGATATCGACCTAACAATGAGCAGTTCTTC	CASRYRPNNEQFF	NA	many	TRBV19	TRBJ2-1
TGCGCCAGCAGCCACCCGGGACTAGCGACCAATAATGAGCAGTTCTTC	CASSHPGLATNNEQFF	TRBD2	many	TRBV4-1	TRBJ2-1
TGTGCCAGCACCCCCGGTTCGACAGGGGAGGCCCAGTACTTC	CASTPGSTGEAQYF	TRBD1	NA	TRBV7-9	TRBJ2-5